A single T cell receptor (beta chain) is shown here with its context. Germline values: CDR1 LGHNA, CDR2 YSLEER. V lost 2 bases and J lost 7; bases outside the gene matches: 9. The CDR3 covers 16 residues. This sample was taken from a study of monozygotic twins with cystic fibrosis. Sequenced by immunoSEQ multiplex PCR; TCRdb stores in-frame clones only, minus some. The sample includes 30,000 to 45,000 clones, approximately 84% of them seen just once. This chain links TRBV4-3 with TRBJ2-7; 12 bases match TRBD1. Material for sequencing was blood. The source is a girl aged 2 to 10 with cystic fibrosis. The CDR3 nucleotides read TGCGCCAGCAGCCAAAGTCCGGGACAGGGGGCGGGGGAGCAGTACTTC. It is translated as CASSQSPGQGAGEQYF.